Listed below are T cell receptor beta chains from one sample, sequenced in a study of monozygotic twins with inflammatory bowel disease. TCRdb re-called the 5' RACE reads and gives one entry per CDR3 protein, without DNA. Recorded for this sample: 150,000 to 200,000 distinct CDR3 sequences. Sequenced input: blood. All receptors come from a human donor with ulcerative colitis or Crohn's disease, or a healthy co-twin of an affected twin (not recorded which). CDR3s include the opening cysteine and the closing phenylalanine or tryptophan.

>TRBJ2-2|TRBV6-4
CASSDAVNTGELFF
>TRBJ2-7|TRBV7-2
CASKSRGRSYEQYF
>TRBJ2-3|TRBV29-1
CSVDEARWDADTQYF
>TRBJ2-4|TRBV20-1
CSAGLAGAPLAKNIQYF
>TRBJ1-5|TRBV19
CASSRQVRQPQHF
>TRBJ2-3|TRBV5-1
CASSLISGDTQYF
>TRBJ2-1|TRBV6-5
CASSYALAGGPRVEQFF
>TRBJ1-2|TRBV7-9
CASSSPRTNYGYTF
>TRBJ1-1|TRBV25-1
CASRTSGRDWTEAFF
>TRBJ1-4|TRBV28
CASSIRQSTNEKLFF
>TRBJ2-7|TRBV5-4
CASSSWMQTYEQYF
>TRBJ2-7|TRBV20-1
CSAVDSRTYEQYF
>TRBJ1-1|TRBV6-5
CASSWVGQGVRTEAFF
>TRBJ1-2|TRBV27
CASSRAAVDYGYTF
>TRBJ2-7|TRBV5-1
CASSLGSGAPFREQYF
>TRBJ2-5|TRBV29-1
CGIVVAGLQETQYF
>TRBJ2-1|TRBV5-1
CASSLEYTSNEQFF
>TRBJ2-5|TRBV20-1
CSARGYQETQYF
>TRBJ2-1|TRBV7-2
CASSLAPSGSMDEQFF
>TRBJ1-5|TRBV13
CASSHGRLNQPQHF
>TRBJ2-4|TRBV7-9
CASSLVSGGAFTHIQYF
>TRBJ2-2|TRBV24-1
CATSDYGTGETGELFF
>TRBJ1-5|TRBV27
CASSLESTGQPQHF
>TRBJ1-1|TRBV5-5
CASSPWTLNTEAFF
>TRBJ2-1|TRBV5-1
CASSPLLAGIYNEQFF
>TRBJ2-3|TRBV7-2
CASSPPLAGSSDTQYF
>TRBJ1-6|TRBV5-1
CASSLQDRAATSTYNSPLHF
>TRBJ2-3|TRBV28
CASSSDSGRTDTQYF
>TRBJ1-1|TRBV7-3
CASSLTPVLGEGTEAFF
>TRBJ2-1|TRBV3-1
CASSPGLANTNPYNEQFF
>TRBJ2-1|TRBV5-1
CASSLEGPTNNEQFF
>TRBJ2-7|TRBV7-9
CASTPGSVAYEQYF
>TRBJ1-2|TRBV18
CASSPSGQHYGYTF
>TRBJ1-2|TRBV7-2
CASSLGEYGYTF
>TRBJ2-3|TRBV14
CASSQGQGGDTDTQYF
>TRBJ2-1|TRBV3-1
CASSPWDRIYNEQFF
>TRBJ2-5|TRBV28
CASKVPGSQETQYF
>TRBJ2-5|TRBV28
CASTLGRRRETQYF
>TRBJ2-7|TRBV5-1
CASSFQLAVDEQYF
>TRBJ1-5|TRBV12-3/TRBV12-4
CASSPGTASNQPQHF
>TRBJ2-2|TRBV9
CASRRGGGTGELFF
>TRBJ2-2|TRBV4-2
CASKGDWGTGELFF
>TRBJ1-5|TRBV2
CASNGGYSNQPQHF
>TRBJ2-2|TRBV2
CASSDTNQNTGELFF
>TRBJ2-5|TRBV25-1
CASSAWTGQETQYF
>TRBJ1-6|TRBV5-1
CASSEGQRNSPLHF
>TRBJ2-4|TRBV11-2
CASSSTEAKNIQYF
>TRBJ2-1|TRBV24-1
CATSDIPRLGSNEQFF
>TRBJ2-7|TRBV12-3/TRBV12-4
CASTSSQGPYEQYF
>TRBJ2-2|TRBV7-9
CASSLEGSGFNTGELFF
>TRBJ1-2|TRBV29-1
CSVEDESYYGYTF
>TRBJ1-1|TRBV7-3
CASSPLVSLNTEAFF
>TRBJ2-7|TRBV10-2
CASSSPGYEQYF
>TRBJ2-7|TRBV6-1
CASSGRDRVYEQYF